This T cell receptor (beta chain) was identified during a study of identical twins (dated by TCRdb to 2016 to 2018). In terms of the full investigation: TCR alpha and beta repertoires from monozygotic twins, unrelated adults of various ages and cord blood were deep-sequenced to test whether fetal clonotypes persist. To rule out contamination, the twin experiments were replicated at different times with different library preparation protocols. Broader findings and caveats from the paper: Excess twin sharing in beta out-of-frame sequences was weaker because fewer shared sequences lowered the signal-to-noise ratio. Fewer insertions were carried by abundant cord blood beta clonotypes, a similar but weaker trend appeared in young adult naive repertoires, and no such trend appeared in memory repertoires. Compared with coincidental sharing between unrelated individuals, an excess of low generation-probability sequences was observed among out-of-frame TCR alpha sequences shared between twins. In monozygotic twins, out-of-frame TCR alpha sharing was systematically underestimated by recombination models, although the models agreed with sharing between unrelated individuals. Invariant T cells such as MAIT and iNKT could partly confound zero-insertion analyses, although diverse VJ usage argued against such confounding for most clonotypes. Because the same donors could not be followed over many years, conclusions were based on cross-sectional statistical analysis.

This clonotype turned up a few times. The antigen it recognizes is unknown. No clone much larger than this one lies a single base away; base qualities are absent. The library was built by means of 5' RACE. The sequencer listed for this sample is Illumina HiSeq 2000. A universal primer binding site was introduced by template switching, and a unique molecular identifier was present in the final cDNA, enabling accurate counting of TCR cDNA molecules. First-strand cDNA for TCR alpha and beta chains was synthesized from specific primers in the conserved constant-segment region. To control for contamination, every cDNA library carried two barcodes: a SMART-Mk sample barcode plus Illumina barcodes. TruSeq adapter sequences along with Illumina sample barcodes were introduced in two successive PCR steps. Sequencing of the TCR alpha and beta cDNA libraries was done on the Illumina HiSeq platform using custom primers. The authors processed their data as follows. MiGEC processed the raw reads to extract unique molecular identifiers, while MiXCR was used to determine the CDR3 positions. For each individual, recombination models were inferred using an EM algorithm with the repgenHMM and IGoR tools. The tcR package in R was used for shared clonotype analysis, with sharing normalized by the product of cloneset sizes. To study raw recombination free of thymic and clonal selection effects, out-of-frame nonproductive sequences were analyzed. TCRdb trimmed the raw reads at Q25, called clones with MiXCR and kept productive beta chains. Rows merge per CDR3 protein into single entries with the most common DNA and genes. The V and J calls follow TCRdb's processing rather than the paper's. This sample has 1.5 million to 2 million distinct CDR3 sequences in its table, and about 32% of those were observed once. The ten top clones hold 0.27% of the sample.

Only healthy Caucasian donors were included. The receptor's source is a newborn girl in good health. Sample: cord blood.

The DNA is as follows: TGCAGCGTTGGTCGGGGCTACAATGAGCAGTTCTTC. It encodes CSVGRGYNEQFF. The rearrangement combines TRBV29-1 with TRBJ2-1; the D gene is perhaps TRBD2, on 5 matching bases. Its CDR3 holds 12 amino acids, cysteine through phenylalanine. Only the CDR3 DNA is retained, 36 bases long and in frame from the first base. The germline ends are 7 bases apart after V is trimmed by 4 bases and J by 3 bases. From the germline V gene, CDR1 is SQVTM and CDR2 is ANQGSEA.